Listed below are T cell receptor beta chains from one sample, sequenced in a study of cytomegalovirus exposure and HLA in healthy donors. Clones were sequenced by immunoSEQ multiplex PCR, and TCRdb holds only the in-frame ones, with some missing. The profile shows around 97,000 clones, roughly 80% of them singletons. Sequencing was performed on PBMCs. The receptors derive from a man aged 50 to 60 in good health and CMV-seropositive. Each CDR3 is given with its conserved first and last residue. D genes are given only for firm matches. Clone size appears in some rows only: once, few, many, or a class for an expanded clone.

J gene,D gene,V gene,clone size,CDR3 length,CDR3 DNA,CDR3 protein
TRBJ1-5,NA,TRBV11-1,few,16,TGTGCCAGCAGCTGCTCGGGGGGAGGCTCCCATCAGCCCCAGCATTTT,CASSCSGGGSHQPQHF
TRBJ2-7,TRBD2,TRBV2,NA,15,TGTGCCAGCCCCTCCTCGCGGGAGGTCTCCTACGAGCAGTACTTC,CASPSSREVSYEQYF
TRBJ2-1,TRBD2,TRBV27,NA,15,TGTGCCAGCAGTTTCCGGACTAGCAACGACAATGAGCAGTTCTTC,CASSFRTSNDNEQFF
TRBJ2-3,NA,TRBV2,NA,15,TGTGCCAGCAGTGTTCTAGGGAGTAGAACAGATACGCAGTATTTT,CASSVLGSRTDTQYF
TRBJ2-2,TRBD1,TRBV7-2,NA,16,TGTGCCAGCAGCCCGGGACAGGGGGCTATCGGCGGGGAGCTGTTTTTT,CASSPGQGAIGGELFF
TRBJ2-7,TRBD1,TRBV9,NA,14,TGTGCCAGCAGCCCCCAGGGGGACTCCTACGAGCAGTACTTC,CASSPQGDSYEQYF
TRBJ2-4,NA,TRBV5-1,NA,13,TGCGCCAGCAGCTTGGCGGGAGAAGACATTCAGTACTTC,CASSLAGEDIQYF
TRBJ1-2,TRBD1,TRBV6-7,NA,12,TGTGCCAGCCGGGACAGTAACTATGGCTACACCTTC,CASRDSNYGYTF
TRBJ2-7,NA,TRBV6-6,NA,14,TGTGCCAGCATTCCCAAGCAGGTAATCTACGAGCAGTACTTC,CASIPKQVIYEQYF
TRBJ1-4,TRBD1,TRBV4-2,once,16,TGTGCCAGCAGCCAGATAGGGTGGCAGGGGGATGAAAAACTGTTTTTT,CASSQIGWQGDEKLFF
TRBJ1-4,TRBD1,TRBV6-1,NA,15,TGTGCCAGCAGGACCCCGGGACAGGGTAATGAAAAACTGTTTTTT,CASRTPGQGNEKLFF
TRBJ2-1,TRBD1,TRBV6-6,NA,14,TGTGCCAGCAGGACGGACAGGGATACAAATGAGCAGTTCTTC,CASRTDRDTNEQFF
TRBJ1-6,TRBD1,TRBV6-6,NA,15,TGTGCCAGCAGTTACCTCGGGACAGGGGATTCACCCCTCCACTTT,CASSYLGTGDSPLHF
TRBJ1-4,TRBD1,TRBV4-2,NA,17,TGTGCCAGCAGCCAACGACAAACCGGGACAGGGGAAGAAAAACTGTTTTTT,CASSQRQTGTGEEKLFF
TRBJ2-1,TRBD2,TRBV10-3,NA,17,TGTGCCATCAGTGATCCTGCGACTAGCGGCAGCAGGAATGAGCAGTTCTTC,CAISDPATSGSRNEQFF
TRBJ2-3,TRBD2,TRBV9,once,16,TGTGCCAGCAGCCTGCAGGCAGCGGGAGCAAAAGATACGCAGTATTTT,CASSLQAAGAKDTQYF
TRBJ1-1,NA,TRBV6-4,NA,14,TGTGCCAGCAGTGACCAGGGCGGGAACACTGAAGCTTTCTTT,CASSDQGGNTEAFF
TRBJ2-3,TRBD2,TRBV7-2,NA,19,TGTGCCAGCAGCTCCAATCCCGGGGGCCTAGCGGGAGTCAGGGATACGCAGTATTTT,CASSSNPGGLAGVRDTQYF
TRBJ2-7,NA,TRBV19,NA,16,TGTGCCAGTAGTAGGGTTGGGGGGATGGAGACCGGCGAGCAGTACTTC,CASSRVGGMETGEQYF
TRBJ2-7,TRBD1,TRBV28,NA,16,TGTGCCAGCAGTCCCAACGACAGGGCCCCAGGGTCAGAGCAGTACTTC,CASSPNDRAPGSEQYF
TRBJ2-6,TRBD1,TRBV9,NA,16,TGTGCCAGCAGCTCGGGACAGGGGGCTGGGGCCAACGTCCTGACTTTC,CASSSGQGAGANVLTF
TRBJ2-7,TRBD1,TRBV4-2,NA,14,TGTGCCAGCAGCCCAGGACAGGTGCCCTACGAGCAGTACTTC,CASSPGQVPYEQYF
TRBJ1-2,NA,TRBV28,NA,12,TGTGCCAGCAGTCTTGGCAGATATGGCTACACCTTC,CASSLGRYGYTF
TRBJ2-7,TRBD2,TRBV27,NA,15,TGTGCCAGCAGTTTCTCCCTAGCGGGTGCAGATCAGCAGTACTTC,CASSFSLAGADQQYF
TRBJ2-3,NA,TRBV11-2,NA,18,TGTGCCAGCAGCCGACGGTGGGCGGGTTCCTCTAGCACAGATACGCAGTATTTT,CASSRRWAGSSSTDTQYF
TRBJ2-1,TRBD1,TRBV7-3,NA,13,TGTGCCAGCAGCTCGGGACAGGTGAATGAGCAGTTCTTC,CASSSGQVNEQFF
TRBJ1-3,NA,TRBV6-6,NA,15,TGTGCCAGCAGTTACACGGGGGTAGCGGGAAACACCATATATTTT,CASSYTGVAGNTIYF
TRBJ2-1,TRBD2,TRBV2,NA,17,TGTGCCAGCAGTGAAGCTGAATGGGGACTAGCGGACAATGAGCAGTTCTTC,CASSEAEWGLADNEQFF
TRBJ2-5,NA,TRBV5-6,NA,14,TGTGCCAGCAGCTCGGCCGCGGGGGCCGAGACCCAGTACTTC,CASSSAAGAETQYF
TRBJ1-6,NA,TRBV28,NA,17,TGTGCCAGCAGTTTAGGGCAGCAGGGGTTCGACGGGTCACCCCTCCACTTT,CASSLGQQGFDGSPLHF
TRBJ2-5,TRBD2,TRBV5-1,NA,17,TGCGCCAGCAGCTTTGGGACTAGCGGGGGGGCCCAAGAGACCCAGTACTTC,CASSFGTSGGAQETQYF
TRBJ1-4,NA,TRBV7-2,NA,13,TGTGCCAGCCAAGGGCAGGGTAATGAAAAACTGTTTTTT,CASQGQGNEKLFF
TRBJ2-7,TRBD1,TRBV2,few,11,TGTGCCAGCTCACAGGGGGCCGAGCAGTACTTC,CASSQGAEQYF
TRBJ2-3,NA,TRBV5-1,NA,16,TGCGCCAGCAGCCCTGGTGGCGGGGCTAGCACAGATACGCAGTATTTT,CASSPGGGASTDTQYF
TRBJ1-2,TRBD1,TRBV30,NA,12,TGTGCCTGGAGTGTACAGGGGGGCGGCTACACCTTC,CAWSVQGGGYTF
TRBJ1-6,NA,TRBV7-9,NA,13,TGTGCCAGCAGCTTTCAGAATAATTCACCCCTCCACTTT,CASSFQNNSPLHF
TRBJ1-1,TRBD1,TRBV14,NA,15,TGTGCCAGCAGCCAAAGGACAGGGGGCAACACTGAAGCTTTCTTT,CASSQRTGGNTEAFF
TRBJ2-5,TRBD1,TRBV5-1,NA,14,TGCGCCAGCAGCTCCGGACAGGGACAAGAGACCCAGTACTTC,CASSSGQGQETQYF
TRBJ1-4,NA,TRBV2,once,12,TGTGCCAGCATCGCCGGGACTAGAAAACTGTTTTTT,CASIAGTRKLFF
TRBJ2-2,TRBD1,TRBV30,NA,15,TGTGCCTGGAGTAACAGGGGGCGCGACACCGGGGAGCTGTTTTTT,CAWSNRGRDTGELFF
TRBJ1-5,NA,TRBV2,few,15,TGTGCCAGCAGTGAAGGACGGAGGGTAGATCAGCCCCAGCATTTT,CASSEGRRVDQPQHF
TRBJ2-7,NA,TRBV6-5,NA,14,TGTGCCAGCAGTCCCTCGACAGGCTCCTACGAGCAGTACTTC,CASSPSTGSYEQYF
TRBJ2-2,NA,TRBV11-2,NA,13,TGTGCCAGCAGCGTCTATGAGGCCGGGGAGCTGTTTTTT,CASSVYEAGELFF
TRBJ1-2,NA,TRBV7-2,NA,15,TGTGCCAGCAGCAGGAGTCGAGTTCCTAACTATGGCTACACCTTC,CASSRSRVPNYGYTF
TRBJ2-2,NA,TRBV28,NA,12,TGTGCCAGCTCAGGGGACACCGGGGAGCTGTTTTTT,CASSGDTGELFF
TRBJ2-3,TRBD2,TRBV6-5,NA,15,TGTGCCAGCAGTTACGGAGCGGGAGGAACAGATACGCAGTATTTT,CASSYGAGGTDTQYF
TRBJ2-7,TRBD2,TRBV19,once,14,TGTGCCAGCCTGGGGCTAGCGGCCTACTACGAGCAGTACTTC,CASLGLAAYYEQYF
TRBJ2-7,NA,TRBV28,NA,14,TGTGCCAGCAGTTTACAGGGGGGTTTTTACGAGCAGTACTTC,CASSLQGGFYEQYF
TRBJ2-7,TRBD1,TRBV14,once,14,TGTGCCAAAAGCGCCGGGACAGGGGCCTACGAGCAGTACTTC,CAKSAGTGAYEQYF
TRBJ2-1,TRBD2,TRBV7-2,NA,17,TGTGCCAGCAGCTTAGCGCGGGGACTAGCGGGAAGGGATGAGCAGTTCTTC,CASSLARGLAGRDEQFF
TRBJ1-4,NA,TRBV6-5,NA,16,TGTGCCAGCAGTTCCTCCAGGGGAGGGGGGTTCGAAAAACTGTTTTTT,CASSSSRGGGFEKLFF
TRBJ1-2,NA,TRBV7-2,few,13,TGTGCCAGCAGCTTCGGACAGAACTATGGCTACACCTTC,CASSFGQNYGYTF
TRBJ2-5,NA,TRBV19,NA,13,TGTGCCAGTTCCTCTGTTGTCCAAGAGACCCAGTACTTC,CASSSVVQETQYF
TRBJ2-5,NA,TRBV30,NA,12,TGTGCCTGGAGTACGCCCTCTAGGACCCAGTACTTC,CAWSTPSRTQYF
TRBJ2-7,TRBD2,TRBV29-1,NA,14,TGCAGCGTTGAAAGCGGGGGCTTTCCCTACGAGCAGTACTTC,CSVESGGFPYEQYF
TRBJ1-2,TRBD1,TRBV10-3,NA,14,TGTGCCATCACTTCCGACAGGGGGAACTATGGCTACACCTTC,CAITSDRGNYGYTF
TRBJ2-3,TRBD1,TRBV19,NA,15,TGTGCCAGTAGTTTATTAGGGGGCAGCACAGATACGCAGTATTTT,CASSLLGGSTDTQYF
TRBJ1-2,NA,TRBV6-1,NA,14,TGTGCCAGCAGTGAGCAACAGGGAAACTATGGCTACACCTTC,CASSEQQGNYGYTF
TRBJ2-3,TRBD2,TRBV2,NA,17,TGTGCCAGCAGCACACCTACTAGCGGGAGAGGCGCAGATACGCAGTATTTT,CASSTPTSGRGADTQYF
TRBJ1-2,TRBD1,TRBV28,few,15,TGTGCCAGCAGGAGGGACAGGGGGCGCGACTATGGCTACACCTTC,CASRRDRGRDYGYTF